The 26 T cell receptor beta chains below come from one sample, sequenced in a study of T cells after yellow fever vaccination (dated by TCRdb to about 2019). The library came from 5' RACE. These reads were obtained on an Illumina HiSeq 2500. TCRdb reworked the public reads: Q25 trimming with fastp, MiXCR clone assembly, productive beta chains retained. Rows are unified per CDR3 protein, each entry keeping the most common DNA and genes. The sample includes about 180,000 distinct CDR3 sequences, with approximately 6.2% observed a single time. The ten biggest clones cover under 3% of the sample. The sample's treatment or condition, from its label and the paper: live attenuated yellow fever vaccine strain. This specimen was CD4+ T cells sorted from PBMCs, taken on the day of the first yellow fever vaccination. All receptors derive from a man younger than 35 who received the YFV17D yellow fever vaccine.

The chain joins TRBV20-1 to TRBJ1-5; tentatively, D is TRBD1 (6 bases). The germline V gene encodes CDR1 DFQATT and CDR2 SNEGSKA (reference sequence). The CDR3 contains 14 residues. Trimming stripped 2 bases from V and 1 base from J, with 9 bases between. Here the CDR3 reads CSARPGASNQPQHF. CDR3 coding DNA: TGCAGTGCTAGACCAGGGGCCAGCAATCAGCCCCAGCATTTT.

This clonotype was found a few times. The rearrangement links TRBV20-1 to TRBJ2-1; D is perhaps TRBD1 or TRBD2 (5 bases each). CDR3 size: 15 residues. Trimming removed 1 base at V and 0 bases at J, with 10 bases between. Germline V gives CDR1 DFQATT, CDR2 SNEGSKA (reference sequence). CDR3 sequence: CSARGDPSSYNEQFF. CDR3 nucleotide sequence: TGCAGTGCTAGAGGGGACCCGAGCTCCTACAATGAGCAGTTCTTC.

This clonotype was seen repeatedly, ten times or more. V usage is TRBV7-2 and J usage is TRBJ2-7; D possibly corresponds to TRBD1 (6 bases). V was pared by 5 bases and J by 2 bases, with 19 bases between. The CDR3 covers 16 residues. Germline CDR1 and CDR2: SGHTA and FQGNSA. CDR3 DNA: TGTGCCAGCAGCCGAGCTTTCTCCCGGGACACCTACGAGCAGTACTTC. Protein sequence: CASSRAFSRDTYEQYF.

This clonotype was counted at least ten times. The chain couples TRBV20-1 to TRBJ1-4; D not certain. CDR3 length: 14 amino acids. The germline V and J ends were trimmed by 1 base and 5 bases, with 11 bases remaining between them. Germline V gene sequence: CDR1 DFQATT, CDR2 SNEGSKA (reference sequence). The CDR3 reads CSARAGSLNEKLFF. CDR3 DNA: TGCAGTGCTAGAGCGGGAAGCCTAAATGAAAAACTGTTTTTT.

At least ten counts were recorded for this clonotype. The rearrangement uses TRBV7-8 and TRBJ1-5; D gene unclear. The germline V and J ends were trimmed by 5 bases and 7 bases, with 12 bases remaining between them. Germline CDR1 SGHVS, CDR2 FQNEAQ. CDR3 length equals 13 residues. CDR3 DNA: TGTGCCAGCAGCCCACAAGGTGCACAGCCCCAGCATTTT. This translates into CASSPQGAQPQHF.

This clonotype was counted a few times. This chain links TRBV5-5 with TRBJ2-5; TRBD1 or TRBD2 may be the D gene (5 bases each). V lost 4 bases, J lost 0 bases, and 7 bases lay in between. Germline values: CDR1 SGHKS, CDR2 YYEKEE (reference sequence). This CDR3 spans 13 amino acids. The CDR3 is CASSRDDQETQYF. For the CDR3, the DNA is TGTGCCAGCAGCCGGGACGACCAAGAGACCCAGTACTTC.

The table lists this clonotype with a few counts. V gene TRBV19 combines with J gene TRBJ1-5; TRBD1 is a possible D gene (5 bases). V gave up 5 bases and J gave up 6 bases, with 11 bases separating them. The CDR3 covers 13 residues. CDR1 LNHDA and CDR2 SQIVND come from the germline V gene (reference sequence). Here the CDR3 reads CASSRQGGQPQHF. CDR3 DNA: TGTGCCAGTAGTCGTCAGGGCGGTCAGCCCCAGCATTTT. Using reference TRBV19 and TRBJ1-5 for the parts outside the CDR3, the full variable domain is DGGITQSPKYLFRKEGQNVTLSCEQNLNHDAMYWYRQDPGQGLRLIYYSQIVNDFQKGDIAEGYSVSREKKESFPLTVTSAQKNPTAFYLCASSRQGGQPQHFGDGTRLSIL.

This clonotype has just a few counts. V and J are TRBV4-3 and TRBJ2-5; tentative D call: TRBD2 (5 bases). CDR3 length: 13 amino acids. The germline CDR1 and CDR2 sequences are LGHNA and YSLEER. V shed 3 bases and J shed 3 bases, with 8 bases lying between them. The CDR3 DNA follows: TGCGCCAGCAGCCAGAGCGGCGAAGAGACCCAGTACTTC. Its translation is CASSQSGEETQYF.

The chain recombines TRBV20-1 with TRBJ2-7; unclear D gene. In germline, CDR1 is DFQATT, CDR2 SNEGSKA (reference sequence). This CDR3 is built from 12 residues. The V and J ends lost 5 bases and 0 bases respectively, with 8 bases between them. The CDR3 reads CSASDGSYEQYF. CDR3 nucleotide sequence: TGCAGTGCTTCGGACGGCTCCTACGAGCAGTACTTC.

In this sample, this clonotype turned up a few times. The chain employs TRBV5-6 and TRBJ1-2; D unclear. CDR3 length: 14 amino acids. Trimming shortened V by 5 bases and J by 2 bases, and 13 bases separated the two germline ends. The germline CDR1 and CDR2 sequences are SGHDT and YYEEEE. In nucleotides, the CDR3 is TGTGCCAGCAGATACCGGACGGGGAACTATGGCTACACCTTC. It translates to CASRYRTGNYGYTF.

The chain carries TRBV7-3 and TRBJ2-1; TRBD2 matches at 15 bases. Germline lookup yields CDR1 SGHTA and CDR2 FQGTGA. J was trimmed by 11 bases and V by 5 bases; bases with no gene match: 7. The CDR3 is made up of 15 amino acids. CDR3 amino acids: CASSRAGTSGGQQFF. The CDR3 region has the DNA TGTGCCAGCAGCCGCGCAGGGACTAGCGGGGGGCAGCAGTTCTTC.

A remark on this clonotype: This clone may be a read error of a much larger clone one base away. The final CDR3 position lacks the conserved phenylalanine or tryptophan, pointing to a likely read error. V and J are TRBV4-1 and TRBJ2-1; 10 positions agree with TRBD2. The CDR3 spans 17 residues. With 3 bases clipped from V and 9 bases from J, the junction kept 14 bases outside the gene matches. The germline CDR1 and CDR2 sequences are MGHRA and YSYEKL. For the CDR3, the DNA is TGCGCCAGCAGCCAGAATAGGGGCAGCGGGGGGGCCGGTGAGCAGTTCATC. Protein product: CASSQNRGSGGAGEQFI.

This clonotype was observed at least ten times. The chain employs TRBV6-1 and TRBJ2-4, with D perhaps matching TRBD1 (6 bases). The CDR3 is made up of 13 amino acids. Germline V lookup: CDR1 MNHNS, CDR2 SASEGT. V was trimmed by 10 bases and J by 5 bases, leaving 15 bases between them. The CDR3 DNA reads TGTGCCACCGCTTCGTGGACAGAAAACATTCAGTACTTC. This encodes CATASWTENIQYF.

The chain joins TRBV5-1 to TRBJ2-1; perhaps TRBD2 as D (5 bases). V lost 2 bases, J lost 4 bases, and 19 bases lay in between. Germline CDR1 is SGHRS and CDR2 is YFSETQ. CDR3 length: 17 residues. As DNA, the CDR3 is TGCGCCAGCAGCTTAGACGGGATGCGGGTTGGTTACAATGAGCAGTTCTTC. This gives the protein CASSLDGMRVGYNEQFF.

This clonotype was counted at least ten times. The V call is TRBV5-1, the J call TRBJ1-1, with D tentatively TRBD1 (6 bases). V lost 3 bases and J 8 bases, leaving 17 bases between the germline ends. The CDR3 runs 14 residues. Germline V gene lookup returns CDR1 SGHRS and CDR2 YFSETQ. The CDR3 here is CASSYVTGIREAFF. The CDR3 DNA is TGCGCCAGCAGCTATGTGACAGGAATAAGGGAAGCTTTCTTT.

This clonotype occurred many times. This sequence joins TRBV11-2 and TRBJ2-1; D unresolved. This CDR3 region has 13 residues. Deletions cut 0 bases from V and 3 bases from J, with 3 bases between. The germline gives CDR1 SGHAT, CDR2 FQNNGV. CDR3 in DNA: TGTGCCAGCAGCTTAGAAATCTACAATGAGCAGTTCTTC. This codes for CASSLEIYNEQFF.

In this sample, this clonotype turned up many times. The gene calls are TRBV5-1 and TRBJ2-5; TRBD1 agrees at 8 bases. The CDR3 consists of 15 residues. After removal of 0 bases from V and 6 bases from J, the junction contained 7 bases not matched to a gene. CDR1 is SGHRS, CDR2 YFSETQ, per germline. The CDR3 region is CASSLDRTGIQTQYF. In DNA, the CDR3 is TGCGCCAGCAGCTTGGACCGGACAGGGATACAGACCCAGTACTTC.

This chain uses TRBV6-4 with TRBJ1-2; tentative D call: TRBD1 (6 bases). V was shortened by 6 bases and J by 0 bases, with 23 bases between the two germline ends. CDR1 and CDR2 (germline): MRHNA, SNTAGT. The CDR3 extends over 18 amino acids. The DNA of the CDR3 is TGTGCCAGCAGGACTCGCAGCGGAGGGGGGCTCTCTAACTATGGCTACACCTTC. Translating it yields CASRTRSGGGLSNYGYTF.

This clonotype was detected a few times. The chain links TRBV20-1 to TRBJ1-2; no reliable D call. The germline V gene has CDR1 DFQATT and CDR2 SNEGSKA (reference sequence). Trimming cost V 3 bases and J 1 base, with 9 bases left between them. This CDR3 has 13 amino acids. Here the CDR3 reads CSASADNNYGYTF. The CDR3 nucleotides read TGCAGTGCTAGCGCAGATAATAACTATGGCTACACCTTC.

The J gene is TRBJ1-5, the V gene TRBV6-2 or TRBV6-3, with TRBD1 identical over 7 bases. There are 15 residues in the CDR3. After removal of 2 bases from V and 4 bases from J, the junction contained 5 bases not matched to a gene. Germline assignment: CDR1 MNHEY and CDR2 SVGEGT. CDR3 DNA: TGTGCCAGCAGTTACGGACAGGTGGGAAATCAGCCCCAGCATTTT. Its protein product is CASSYGQVGNQPQHF.

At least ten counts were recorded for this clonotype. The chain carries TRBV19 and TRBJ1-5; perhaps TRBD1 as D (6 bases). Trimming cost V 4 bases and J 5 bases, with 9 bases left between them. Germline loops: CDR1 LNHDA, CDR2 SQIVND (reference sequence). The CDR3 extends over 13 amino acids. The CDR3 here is CASSTQGDQPQHF. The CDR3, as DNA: TGTGCCAGTAGTACACAGGGCGATCAGCCCCAGCATTTT.

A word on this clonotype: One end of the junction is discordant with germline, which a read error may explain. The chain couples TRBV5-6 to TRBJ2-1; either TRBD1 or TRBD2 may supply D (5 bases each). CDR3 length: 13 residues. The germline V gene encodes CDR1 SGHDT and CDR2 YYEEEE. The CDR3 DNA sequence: TGTGCCAGCAACTTGGGGGTTAAGGGAGTACGGTTCTTC. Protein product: CASNLGVKGVRFF.

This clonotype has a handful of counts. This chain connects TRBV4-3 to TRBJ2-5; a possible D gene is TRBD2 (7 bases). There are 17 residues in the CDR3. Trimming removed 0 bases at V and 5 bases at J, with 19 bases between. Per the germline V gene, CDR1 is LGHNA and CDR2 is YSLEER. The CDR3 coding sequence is TGCGCCAGCAGCCAAGATCTTGGGCGGGGGCGTAGGGAGACCCAGTACTTC. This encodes CASSQDLGRGRRETQYF.

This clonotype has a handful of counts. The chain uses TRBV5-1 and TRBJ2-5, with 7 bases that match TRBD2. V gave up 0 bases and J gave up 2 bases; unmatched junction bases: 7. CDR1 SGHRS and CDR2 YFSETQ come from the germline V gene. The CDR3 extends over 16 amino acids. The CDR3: CASSLDPAGRQETQYF. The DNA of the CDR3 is TGCGCCAGCAGCTTGGATCCAGCGGGGCGGCAAGAGACCCAGTACTTC.

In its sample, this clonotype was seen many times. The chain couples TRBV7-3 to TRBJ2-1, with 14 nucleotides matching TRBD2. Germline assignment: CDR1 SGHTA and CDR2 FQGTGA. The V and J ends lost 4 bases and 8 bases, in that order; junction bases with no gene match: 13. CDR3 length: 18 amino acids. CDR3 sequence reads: CASSSDPGLAGVMHEQFF. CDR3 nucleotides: TGTGCCAGCAGCTCCGATCCGGGACTAGCGGGGGTCATGCATGAGCAGTTCTTC.

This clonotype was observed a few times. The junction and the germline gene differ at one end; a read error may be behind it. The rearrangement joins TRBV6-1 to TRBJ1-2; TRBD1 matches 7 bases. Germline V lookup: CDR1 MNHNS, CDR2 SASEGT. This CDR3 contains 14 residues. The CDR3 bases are TGTGCCAGCAACGAAGACTCGACAGGGCGACCGACTGCCTTC. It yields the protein CASNEDSTGRPTAF.